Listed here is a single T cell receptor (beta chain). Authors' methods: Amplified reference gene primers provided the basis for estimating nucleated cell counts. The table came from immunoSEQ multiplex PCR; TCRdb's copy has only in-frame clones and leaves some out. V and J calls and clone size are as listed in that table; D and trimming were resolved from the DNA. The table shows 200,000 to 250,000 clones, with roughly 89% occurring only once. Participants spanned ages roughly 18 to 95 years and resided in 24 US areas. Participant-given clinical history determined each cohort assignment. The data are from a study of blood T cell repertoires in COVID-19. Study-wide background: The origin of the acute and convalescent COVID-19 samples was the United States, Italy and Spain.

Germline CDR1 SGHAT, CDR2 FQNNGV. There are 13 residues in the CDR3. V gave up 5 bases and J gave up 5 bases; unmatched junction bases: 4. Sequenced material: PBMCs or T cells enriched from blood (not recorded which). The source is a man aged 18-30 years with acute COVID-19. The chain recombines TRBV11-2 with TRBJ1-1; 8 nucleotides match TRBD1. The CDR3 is CASSTTGGTEAFF. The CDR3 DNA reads TGTGCCAGCAGCACTACAGGGGGTACTGAAGCTTTCTTT.